Listed here is a single T cell receptor beta chain. Its antigen remains unknown. This specimen comes from a study of blood T cells in healthy people across ages. Study-level background: There was about one barcoded beta molecule captured by template switching per two T cells.

Overall study results and limits: More naive CD4+ cells and higher diversity marked long-lived donors relative to aged donors. Among T cells, TCR beta diversity per million cells dropped roughly linearly as age rose.

Together with a sample-barcoded 5' primer, a J-beta primer mix was included in a second PCR lasting about 7 to 11 cycles. TCRdb passed the 5' RACE reads through MiXCR, listing each CDR3 protein once. The sample yields approximately 1,000,000 distinct CDR3 sequences, 35% to 45% seen once. This TCR derives from a man younger than 30 in good health. The material sequenced was blood.

CDR3 amino acids: CSARVNSEDEQYF. The CDR3 DNA sequence: TGCAGTGCTAGGGTTAATTCGGAAGATGAGCAGTACTTC. V and J are TRBV20-1 and TRBJ2-5; D call uncertain. The germline gives CDR1 DFQATT, CDR2 SNEGSKA (reference sequence). The CDR3 is made up of 13 amino acids. V lost 3 bases and J lost 11, with 19 bases in between.